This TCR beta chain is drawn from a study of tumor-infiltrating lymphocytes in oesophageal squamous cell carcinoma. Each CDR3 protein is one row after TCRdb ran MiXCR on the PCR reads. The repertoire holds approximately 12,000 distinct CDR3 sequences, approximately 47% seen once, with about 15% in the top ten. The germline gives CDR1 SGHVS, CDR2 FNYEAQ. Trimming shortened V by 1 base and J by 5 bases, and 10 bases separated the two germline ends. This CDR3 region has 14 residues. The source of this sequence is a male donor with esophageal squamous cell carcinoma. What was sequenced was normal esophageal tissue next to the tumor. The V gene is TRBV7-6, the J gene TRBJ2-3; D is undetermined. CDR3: CASSLGSGEDTQYF. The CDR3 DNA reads TGTGCCAGCAGCTTAGGTAGTGGGGAAGATACGCAGTATTTT.